This is a list of T cell receptor beta chains from one sample in a study of CD8 T cells in ankylosing spondylitis. TCRdb reprocessed the 5' RACE reads with MiXCR, giving one entry per CDR3 protein. The repertoire holds some 450,000 distinct CDR3 sequences, with roughly 17% as singletons. Sequencing was performed on blood, either unsorted or a sorted T cell fraction (not recorded which). Receptors originate from a male donor with ankylosing spondylitis. Both conserved end residues are part of each CDR3. The order of the fields is V gene, CDR3 protein.

>TRBV12-3/TRBV12-4
CASSLGLIYEQFF
>TRBV19
CASSIGSTGDYGYTF
>TRBV7-2
CASSTGQGGGTDTQYF
>TRBV7-9
CASSSPRQGGGTEAFF
>TRBV5-1
CASSLRGQGDTGELFF
>TRBV6-5
CASSYSASGYEQYF
>TRBV7-2
CASSLVGTLADEQFF
>TRBV10-3
CAIRPSVIGDYGYTF
>TRBV20-1
CSQTGQGANNEQFF
>TRBV3-1
CASSPTSGRLYEQYF
>TRBV12-3/TRBV12-4
CASSSQQETQYF
>TRBV7-8
CASSSDRIGHSPLHF
>TRBV6-1
CASSAGGAGTYLDTQYF
>TRBV19
CASSMKGSSYNEQFF
>TRBV6-1
CASSEWGSGFGEQYF